This is a list of T cell receptor beta chains from one sample in a study of graft-versus-host responses after intestinal transplantation. Antigens of these TCRs are unknown. The protocol was immunoSEQ multiplex PCR, while the TCRdb copy is restricted to in-frame clones and leaves out a portion. The sample lists about 50,000 clones, over 90% occurring once. Sequencing used unstimulated CD4+ T cells sorted from spleen or lymph node cells, obtained before transplant. The receptors originated from a human donor who was the organ donor for an intestinal transplant. Both conserved end residues are part of each CDR3. The D gene is left open where the match is weak.

j_call,d_call,v_call,cdr3_nt,cdr3_aa
TRBJ2-2,.,TRBV7-7,TGTGCCAGCAGCCCCGGCCCCAGGGGTGCGAACACCGGGGAGCTGTTTTTT,CASSPGPRGANTGELFF
TRBJ2-7,TRBD2,TRBV10-3,TGTGCCACCTCATCCGGGACTAGGACCTACGAGCAGTACTTC,CATSSGTRTYEQYF
TRBJ2-1,.,TRBV7-3,TGTGCCAGCAGCTTAACAAGGGTGGGGGAGCAGTTCTTC,CASSLTRVGEQFF
TRBJ2-3,TRBD2,TRBV2,TGTGCCAGCAGTGCCCGACTAGCGGGATCTACCACAGATACGCAGTATTTT,CASSARLAGSTTDTQYF
TRBJ2-2,TRBD2,TRBV7-2,TGTGCCAGCAGCAGGACTAGCGTTTCGAACACCGGGGAGCTGTTTTTT,CASSRTSVSNTGELFF
TRBJ1-1,.,TRBV18,TGTGCCAGCCGACAGAACCCCATGAACACTGAAGCTTTCTTT,CASRQNPMNTEAFF
TRBJ1-1,.,TRBV7-9,TGTGCCAGCAGCTTAGCGGGTTCTGAAGCTTTCTTT,CASSLAGSEAFF
TRBJ2-1,TRBD2,TRBV5-1,TGCGCCAGCAGCTTGGGCGGGAGTAGAAGTGAGCAGTTCTTC,CASSLGGSRSEQFF
TRBJ2-3,.,TRBV12-1,TGTGCCAGCAGCTTTGATAGCGGGAGCCCCACAGATACGCAGTATTTT,CASSFDSGSPTDTQYF
TRBJ2-2,.,TRBV5-4,TGTGCCAGCAGCTTGGACTTAACGAACACCGGGGAGCTGTTTTTT,CASSLDLTNTGELFF
TRBJ2-2,TRBD1,TRBV6-6,TGTGCCAGCAGCTCGGGACAGGGGAAGCTGTTTTTT,CASSSGQGKLFF
TRBJ1-5,.,TRBV29-1,TGCAGCGTGGGGATCCTAGGCCAGCCCCAGCATTTT,CSVGILGQPQHF
TRBJ2-7,.,TRBV5-1,TGCGCCAGCAGCTTGAATTACGAGCAGTACTTC,CASSLNYEQYF
TRBJ1-2,.,TRBV28,TGTGCCAGCAGTCCCCTTAGGGGGGGTGGCTACACCTTC,CASSPLRGGGYTF